This TCR beta chain was captured by sequencing in a study of OX40 agonist ivuxolimab in advanced cancers. Study-wide results and caveats: By week 6 at 0.1 to 3.0 mg/kg, blood CD4+ and CD8+ T cells had expanded clonally.

Some clones are missing from TCRdb's copy, which holds only in-frame ones; the method was immunoSEQ multiplex PCR. The repertoire holds 150,000 to 190,000 clones, 85% to 95% seen once, with approximately 0.32% in the top ten. For this clone: Its specificity is not known.

Germline CDR1 reads MDHEN; CDR2 reads SYDVKM. Trimming cost V 2 bases and J 6 bases; bases outside gene matches: 6. The CDR3 length is 15 residues. J is TRBJ2-2 and V is TRBV28, with 7 bases matching TRBD1. The source material was CD4+ or CD8+ T cells sorted from blood, sampled in a trial of the OX40 agonist ivuxolimab. The TCR comes from an adult with an advanced solid tumor such as melanoma, head and neck, liver or kidney cancer. The CDR3: CASSLLQGWAGELFF. As DNA, the CDR3 is TGTGCCAGCAGTTTACTACAGGGGTGGGCCGGGGAGCTGTTTTTT.